The clone carrying this T cell receptor beta chain was detected only a few times. Its specificity is not known. This specimen comes from a study of T cell repertoires in cytomegalovirus infection. About the study: Selection of CMV epitopes for the study included recently identified HLA-C-restricted and well-studied HLA-B-restricted ones.

V lost 5 bases and J lost 4, with 18 bases in between. This CDR3 comprises 16 residues. In germline, CDR1 is LNHDA, CDR2 SQIVND (reference sequence). TCRdb re-called the reads through MiXCR, storing one row per CDR3 protein. The sample includes approximately 590,000 distinct CDR3 sequences, approximately 40% of them seen just once. Broader study findings: It was HLA-C-restricted CMV-specific TCR beta clonotypes that dominated the response ex vivo.

The sequencing used cultured PBMCs, collected from culture after CMV antigen stimulation. This clonotype was sampled from a human donor in good health (CMV status not recorded). Some clones in this sample may be carry-over from other donors' samples. The rearrangement links TRBV19 to TRBJ2-1; maybe TRBD2 (6 bases). The CDR3 DNA reads TGTGCCAGTAGTCCCCTGGAGGGTAGGTCGTACAATGAGCAGTTCTTC. Translating it yields CASSPLEGRSYNEQFF.